This T cell receptor (beta chain) was found in a study of Graves' ophthalmopathy and Graves' hyperthyroidism. Study-level findings and limits: In blood appeared most of the expanded thyroid clonotypes whose frequency exceeded 0.001.

Researchers took RNA transcripts and amplified TCR beta CDR3 regions from them. After a first-round RT-PCR with HTBI primers, a second-round multiplex PCR was run. MiXCR was run by TCRdb on the multiplex PCR reads, yielding one entry per CDR3 protein. The sample records roughly 600,000 distinct CDR3 sequences, approximately 37% being singletons. Ten or more counts support this clonotype. Its cognate antigen is unknown. This CDR3 spans 15 amino acids. Germline V gene data show CDR1 as LNHDA and CDR2 as SQIVND (reference sequence). V lost 3 bases, J lost 4 bases, and 15 bases lay in between. Other autoimmune diseases, uncontrolled infections, pregnancy or lactation ruled patients out of participation.

This rearrangement joins TRBV19 to TRBJ1-1; D uncertain. This clonotype was obtained from an adult man with Graves' hyperthyroidism. The sample comprised peripheral blood or thyroid tissue (not recorded which). Here the CDR3 DNA reads TGTGCCAGTAGTATCGGTCTGATCGGGAGCACTGAAGCTTTCTTT. Protein product: CASSIGLIGSTEAFF.